Presented here are 20 T cell receptor beta chains from one specimen sequenced in a study of T cell responses to AZD1222 COVID-19 vaccine. Measured with immunoSEQ multiplex PCR; TCRdb has only the in-frame clones, and not every one. This sample carries some 160,000 clones, around 90% of them seen once, and the ten largest clones take about 4.4%. The sequencing used peripheral blood, collected on day 0 of AZD1222 vaccination. The source of these receptors is an adult in good health.

This clone was recorded once. This sequence joins TRBV28 and TRBJ2-7; D might be TRBD1 or TRBD2, each matching 5 bases. CDR1 MDHEN and CDR2 SYDVKM come from the germline V gene. The CDR3 has 20 amino acids. The V gene lost 5 bases and the J gene lost 3 bases, with 32 bases spanning the gap. This CDR3 is CASSPTTHGWGTPPGYEQYF. DNA for the CDR3: TGTGCCAGCAGTCCTACCACCCATGGCTGGGGGACCCCGCCGGGCTACGAGCAGTACTTC.

The V gene is TRBV11-2, the J gene TRBJ2-7, with 8 bases that match TRBD2. Looked up from germline, CDR1 is SGHAT and CDR2 is FQNNGV. V lost 3 bases to trimming and J lost 4 bases; unmatched junction nucleotides: 8. This CDR3 is 15 amino acids long. CDR3 DNA sequence: TGTGCCAGCAGCTTCCCGGGACTAGTAGGATACGAGCAGTACTTC. Its protein is CASSFPGLVGYEQYF.

V and J are TRBV30 and TRBJ1-4; 12 bases map to TRBD1. The CDR3 consists of 17 residues. The V gene end was trimmed by 1 base and the J gene end by 6 bases; junction bases not matched to a gene: 9. Looked up from germline, CDR1 is GTSNPN and CDR2 is SVGIG (reference sequence). The CDR3 region has the DNA TGTGCCTGGAGTGACCCCGGGACAGGGGGCCAGCATGAAAAACTGTTTTTT. Translating gives CAWSDPGTGGQHEKLFF.

The gene calls are TRBV24-1 and TRBJ2-3; TRBD1 or TRBD2 may be the D gene (5 bases each). V lost 3 bases and J 4 bases, leaving 25 bases between the germline ends. This CDR3 spans 19 amino acids. CDR1 is KGHDR, CDR2 SFDVKD, per germline. The CDR3 DNA reads as TGTGCCACCAGTGATATTGTCGAGGGAGTGGTGCAGGGTGCAGATACGCAGTATTTT. It translates to CATSDIVEGVVQGADTQYF.

The J gene is TRBJ2-1, the V gene TRBV6-5; no clear D gene. CDR1 MNHEY and CDR2 SVGAGI come from the germline V gene. The length of the CDR3 is 16 residues. V shed 2 bases and J shed 9 bases, with 20 bases lying between them. The CDR3 protein is CASSYAPFKQTGEQFF. DNA for the CDR3: TGTGCCAGCAGTTACGCTCCCTTCAAACAGACGGGTGAGCAGTTCTTC.

Only one count was recorded for this clone. V usage is TRBV6-5 and J usage is TRBJ2-1; 8 bases fit TRBD2. In germline, CDR1 is MNHEY, CDR2 SVGAGI. This CDR3 has 14 residues. After removal of 3 bases from V and 3 bases from J, the junction contained 1 base not matched to a gene. In DNA, the CDR3 is TGTGCCAGCAGTTATAGCGGGAACTACAATGAGCAGTTCTTC. Translating it yields CASSYSGNYNEQFF.

CDR3 sequence (DNA): TGTGCTAGTGGGTCTAGCGGGGCGAACACCGGGGAGCTGTTTTTT. Its protein product is CASGSSGANTGELFF. This chain joins TRBV12-5 and TRBJ2-2; TRBD2 aligns across 9 bases. With V trimmed by 6 bases and J by 0 bases, 2 bases remained unmatched. Germline CDR1 LGHNT, CDR2 FRNRAP. The CDR3 runs 15 residues.

The chain couples TRBV27 to TRBJ2-3; a weak D match, TRBD2 (5 bases). The CDR3 sequence is 13 residues long. The V end lost 6 bases, the J end lost 0 bases, and 7 bases lay between the germline ends. Per the germline V gene, CDR1 is MNHEY and CDR2 is SMNVEV (reference sequence). CDR3 sequence (DNA): TGTGCCAGCAGACGAGGGAGCACAGATACGCAGTATTTT. It yields the protein CASRRGSTDTQYF.

This chain joins TRBV9 and TRBJ2-7; 7 bases fit TRBD1. The CDR3 length is 13 residues. The germline V gene has CDR1 SGDLS and CDR2 YYNGEE. The junction had 7 bases not matched to a gene; V was cut back by 3 bases and J by 7 bases. DNA for the CDR3: TGTGCCAGCAGCGGAACAGGGGTGGATGAGCAGTACTTC. Amino acid sequence: CASSGTGVDEQYF. The whole variable domain, remainder taken from reference TRBV9 and TRBJ2-7, is DSGVTQTPKHLITATGQRVTLRCSPRSGDLSVYWYQQSLDQGLQFLIQYYNGEERAKGNILERFSAQQFPDLHSELNLSSLELGDSALYFCASSGTGVDEQYFGPGTRLTVT.

The chain is built from TRBV9 and TRBJ2-7, with TRBD2 as a possible D gene (6 bases). V was pared by 3 bases and J by 6 bases, with 22 bases between. The CDR3 loop spans 16 amino acids. The V gene's germline CDR1 is SGDLS and CDR2 YYNGEE. For the CDR3, the DNA is TGTGCCAGCAGCGCCGACCACTGGGGACTGGTGCGCGAGCAGTACTTC. The encoded protein is CASSADHWGLVREQYF.

This chain connects TRBV7-6 to TRBJ2-1; D could derive from TRBD1 or TRBD2 (5 bases each). The CDR3 has 12 amino acids. CDR1 and CDR2 from the germline V gene are SGHVS and FNYEAQ. The germline V and J ends were trimmed by 3 bases and 8 bases, with 8 bases remaining between them. CDR3 residues: CASSLGPHEQFF. The CDR3 bases are TGTGCCAGCAGCTTGGGACCTCATGAGCAGTTCTTC.

The chain couples TRBV21-1 to TRBJ2-3; the table's TRBD2 call for D was not verified on the DNA. TRBV21-1 represents a pseudogene. This CDR3 is 20 amino acids long. CDR3 sequence reads: CASSKEPTGTSGRAADTQYF. The CDR3 region has the DNA TGTGCCAGCAGCAAAGAACCCACCGGGACTAGCGGGAGGGCAGCAGATACGCAGTATTTT.

This clone has just one count. J is TRBJ1-5 and V is TRBV19; possible D gene TRBD1, 6 bases. From germline, CDR1 is LNHDA and CDR2 SQIVND (reference sequence). V was trimmed by 0 bases and J by 9 bases, leaving 21 bases between them. This CDR3 spans 17 amino acids. The CDR3 coding sequence is TGTGCCAGTAGTATAGATGAGAATCAAGACAGGTCAGGGCCCCAGCATTTT. It translates to CASSIDENQDRSGPQHF.

V is TRBV5-8 and J is TRBJ1-1; no clear D gene. The V end was cut by 3 bases, the J end by 3 bases, with 9 bases between. The CDR3 has 13 amino acids. Germline V gives CDR1 SGHTS, CDR2 YDEGEE. Here the CDR3 reads CASSYNRDTEAFF. For the CDR3, the DNA is TGTGCCAGCAGCTATAACAGAGACACTGAAGCTTTCTTT.

V gene TRBV5-1 combines with J gene TRBJ1-1, with D unclear. CDR1 is SGHRS and CDR2 is YFSETQ in the germline V gene. With 4 bases removed from V and 1 base from J, the gap between germline ends came to 14 bases. This CDR3 is built from 15 residues. The CDR3 is CASSLGPSGNTEAFF. The CDR3 DNA follows: TGCGCCAGCAGCCTTGGCCCCTCAGGGAACACTGAAGCTTTCTTT. Complete variable domain (other parts from reference TRBV5-1 and TRBJ1-1): KAGVTQTPRYLIKTRGQQVTLSCSPISGHRSVSWYQQTPGQGLQFLFEYFSETQRNKGNFPGRFSGRQFSNSRSEMNVSTLELGDSALYLCASSLGPSGNTEAFFGQGTRLTVV.

The rearrangement uses TRBV6-2 or TRBV6-3 and TRBJ2-3; tentative D call: TRBD2 (6 bases). The ends were cut back, 2 bases at V and 4 bases at J, with 13 bases in the middle. CDR1 is MNHEY and CDR2 is SVGEGT in the germline V gene. The CDR3 length is 15 residues. CDR3 DNA: TGTGCCAGCAGTTACGACGGGAGTTGGGCAGATACGCAGTATTTT. This translates into CASSYDGSWADTQYF.

The chain joins TRBV6-4 to TRBJ2-2; D call uncertain. The length of the CDR3 is 13 residues. Trimming stripped 3 bases from V and 6 bases from J, with 8 bases between. Germline V gene data show CDR1 as MRHNA and CDR2 as SNTAGT. CDR3 residues: CASSEVRSGELFF. The CDR3 DNA sequence: TGTGCCAGCAGTGAAGTCAGGTCCGGGGAGCTGTTTTTT.

The CDR3 bases are TGTGCCAGCAGTCCGCCGGACAGGGCCGAAGCTTTCTTT. Encoded protein: CASSPPDRAEAFF. The chain carries TRBV28 and TRBJ1-1; 8 nucleotides agree with TRBD1. CDR1 and CDR2 from the germline V gene are MDHEN and SYDVKM. The CDR3 has 13 residues. J gave up 8 bases and V 5 bases, and 7 bases lay outside the gene matches.

The CDR3 region has the DNA TGCGCCAGCAGCGGAGTAGGGGCTAACTATGGCTACACCTTC. The encoded protein is CASSGVGANYGYTF. This chain links TRBV5-1 with TRBJ1-2, with D possibly being TRBD1 (5 bases). This CDR3 is built from 14 residues. Between the trimmed V and J ends, which lost 4 bases and 0 bases, there was a span of 10 bases. Germline V gene sequence: CDR1 SGHRS, CDR2 YFSETQ. Combining the CDR3 with reference TRBV5-1 and TRBJ1-2 gives the whole variable domain KAGVTQTPRYLIKTRGQQVTLSCSPISGHRSVSWYQQTPGQGLQFLFEYFSETQRNKGNFPGRFSGRQFSNSRSEMNVSTLELGDSALYLCASSGVGANYGYTFGSGTRLTVV.

The rearrangement uses TRBV5-4 and TRBJ2-1, with 12 bases fitting TRBD2. Per germline, CDR1 SGHNT and CDR2 YYREEE (reference sequence). The CDR3 totals 17 residues. J lost 1 base, V lost 3 bases, and 5 bases had no gene match. The CDR3 nucleotides read TGTGCCAGCAGCTCGCGGACTAGCGGGGATTCCTACAATGAGCAGTTCTTC. As protein: CASSSRTSGDSYNEQFF. The variable domain in full, completed from reference TRBV5-4 and TRBJ2-1, reads ETGVTQSPTHLIKTRGQQVTLRCSSQSGHNTVSWYQQALGQGPQFIFQYYREEENGRGNFPPRFSGLQFPNYSSELNVNALELDDSALYLCASSSRTSGDSYNEQFFGPGTRLTVL.